The 10 T cell receptor beta chains below were found in one sample sequenced in a study of T cell clonality in common variable immunodeficiency. TCRdb keeps only in-frame clones here, not all; method: immunoSEQ multiplex PCR. Reported are 75,000 to 85,000 clones, none seen only once; the ten largest carry 0.8%. Specimen: peripheral blood mononuclear cells. These receptors originate from a person aged 18 to 75 in good health.

This clone was observed many times. Read data end 3 residues before the CDR3 end; the end is taken from the germline J gene. The V gene is TRBV30, the J gene TRBJ1-4, with TRBD1 identical over 7 bases. Germline CDR1 is GTSNPN and CDR2 is SVGIG (reference sequence). The CDR3 has 15 residues. Germline trimming cut 6 bases from V and 0 bases from J; bases unmatched to any gene: 7. The sequenced part of the CDR3 DNA is TGTGCCTGCGACCGGGACAGACCAACTAATGAAAAA. Translation gives CACDRDRPTNEK. The CDR3 in its entirety is CACDRDRPTNEKLFF.

This clone has at least ten counts. Read coverage stops 3 residues before the CDR3 terminus; the germline J gene supplies the remainder. This sequence joins TRBV2 and TRBJ2-7, with 9 positions matching TRBD2. CDR1 is SNHLY and CDR2 is FYNNEI in the germline V gene. J gave up 5 bases and V 6 bases, and 8 bases lay outside the gene matches. The CDR3 covers 14 residues. The covered CDR3 bases are TGTGCCAGCAGGGTGGTAGCGGGAGAGGACGAG. Amino acid sequence: CASRVVAGEDE. From start to end, the CDR3 is CASRVVAGEDEQYF.

This clone has at least ten counts. The read terminates 3 residues ahead of where the CDR3 ends, so the germline J gene completes it. V is TRBV7-2 and J is TRBJ1-1; D is uncertain. The germline CDR1 and CDR2 sequences are SGHTA and FQGNSA. There are 13 residues in the CDR3. V lost 1 base, J lost 5 bases, and 8 bases lay in between. CDR3 loop: CASSLDRKTEAFF. CDR3 bases read: TGTGCCAGCAGCTTAGACAGAAAAACTGAA.

This clone was recorded many times. The read is 3 residues too short to cover the CDR3 end, so that end is filled in from the germline J gene. The V call is TRBV7-3, the J call TRBJ2-6; 11 bases are shared with TRBD2. This CDR3 region has 19 residues. Per germline, CDR1 SGHTA and CDR2 FQGTGA. J was trimmed by 3 bases and V by 1 base; bases with no gene match: 8. The CDR3 loop reads CASSLNLLAGEGGANVLTF. The covered CDR3 bases are TGTGCCAGCAGCTTAAATCTACTAGCGGGAGAAGGTGGGGCCAACGTC.

The CDR3 loop is CASSLTSGRGNEQFF. Incomplete CDR3 DNA: TGTGCCAGCAGCCTAACTAGCGGGAGGGGTAATGAG. The chain has TRBV5-4 and TRBJ2-1, with 13 bases fitting TRBD2. The DNA ends 3 residues before the CDR3 does, and the rest of the CDR3 is filled in from the germline J gene. The J segment lost 7 bases and the V segment lost 4 bases, leaving 5 bases of the junction unmatched. The V gene's germline CDR1 is SGHNT and CDR2 YYREEE (reference sequence). The length of the CDR3 is 15 residues.

Ten or more counts support this clone. The CDR3 protein is CASSPQPGNEQFF. The covered CDR3 bases are TGTGCCAGCTCACCACAGCCGGGCAATGAG. This chain links TRBV18 with TRBJ2-1; no definite D call. The CDR3 goes on 3 residues after the read ends, and that part is filled in from the germline J gene. This CDR3 has 13 residues. Looked up from germline, CDR1 is KGHSH and CDR2 is LQKENI. The V and J ends lost 1 base and 6 bases respectively, with 7 bases between them. The variable domain in full, completed from reference TRBV18 and TRBJ2-1, reads NAGVMQNPRHLVRRRGQEARLRCSPMKGHSHVYWYRQLPEEGLKFMVYLQKENIIDESGMPKERFSAEFPKEGPSILRIQQVVRGDSAAYFCASSPQPGNEQFFGPGTRLTVL.

This clone was counted at least ten times. Read sequence stops 3 residues before the CDR3 end, and the germline J gene provides the missing end. This chain uses TRBV20-1 with TRBJ1-1; TRBD1 aligns across 7 bases. The CDR3 has 14 amino acids. The ends lost 5 bases at V and 1 base at J; junction bases unmatched: 7. CDR1 DFQATT and CDR2 SNEGSKA come from the germline V gene (reference sequence). The CDR3: CSAQPGQPNTEAFF. CDR3 bases read: TGCAGTGCTCAACCGGGACAGCCGAACACTGAA.

This clone was recorded at least ten times. The read ends 3 residues early relative to the CDR3; the germline J gene fills the gap. The V and J genes are TRBV7-6 and TRBJ2-2; 8 bases fit TRBD2. V lost 5 bases and J lost 2; bases outside the gene matches: 7. Germline V gene data show CDR1 as SGHVS and CDR2 as FNYEAQ. This CDR3 comprises 16 residues. The CDR3 loop is CASSTSAGGNTGELFF. The CDR3 DNA, read in part, is TGTGCCAGCAGCACGAGTGCGGGGGGTAACACCGGGGAG.

This clone came up many times. The CDR3 end falls 3 residues outside the read, so it is completed with the germline J gene. The chain employs TRBV12-3 or TRBV12-4 and TRBJ1-1; D unresolved. V lost 8 bases, J lost 1 base, and 11 bases lay in between. The CDR3 runs to 13 residues. The CDR3 region is CASGQTGNTEAFF. The DNA read from the CDR3 is TGTGCCAGCGGCCAGACGGGGAACACTGAA.

This clone has ten or more counts. A read error may account for a junction end that differs from germline. With the read ending 3 residues before the CDR3 end, the germline J gene is used to fill in that end. This rearrangement joins TRBV4-2 to TRBJ2-2; D ambiguous. Germline CDR1 LGHNA, CDR2 YNFKEQ. This CDR3 contains 16 residues. The CDR3 DNA, read in part, is TGCGCCAGCAGTATATTGCGGCCTCCAGACACCGGGGAG. It is translated as CASSILRPPDTGE. The full CDR3 protein is CASSILRPPDTGELFF.